Sequencing of this TCR beta chain was carried out in a study of blood T cells in healthy people across ages. Whole-study findings and limits: Significant beta diversity loss was already apparent by age about 42, declining roughly linearly.

The authors ran a second PCR of roughly 6 to 12 cycles using a sample-barcoded 5' primer and a J-beta primer mix. Every cDNA molecule carried a tag from a template-switch adaptor bearing 12 random nucleotides. TCRdb analysed the 5' RACE reads with MiXCR anew, one entry per CDR3 protein. The sample lists roughly 1.6 million distinct CDR3 sequences; 30% to 35% were seen once. Trimming removed 4 bases at V and 4 bases at J, with 9 bases between. The germline gives CDR1 KGHDR, CDR2 SFDVKD. The CDR3 covers 13 residues. Of note for this clonotype: The antigen is unknown.

The rearrangement links TRBV24-1 to TRBJ2-5; D is undetermined. The source material was blood. The clonotype comes from a woman aged 25 to 39 in good health. The CDR3 nucleotides are TGTGCCACCAGTGACCCGAGAAGAGAGACCCAGTACTTC. It encodes CATSDPRRETQYF.